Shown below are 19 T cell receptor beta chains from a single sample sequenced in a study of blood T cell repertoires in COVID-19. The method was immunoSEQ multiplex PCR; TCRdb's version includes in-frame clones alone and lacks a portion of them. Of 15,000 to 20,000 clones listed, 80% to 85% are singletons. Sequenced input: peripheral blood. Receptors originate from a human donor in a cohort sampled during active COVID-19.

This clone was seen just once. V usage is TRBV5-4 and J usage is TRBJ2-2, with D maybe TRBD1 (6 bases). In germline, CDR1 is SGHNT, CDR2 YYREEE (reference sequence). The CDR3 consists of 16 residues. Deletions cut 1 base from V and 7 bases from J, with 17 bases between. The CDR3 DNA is TGTGCCAGCAGCTTGCCCACCAGGGGCTCTGGCGGGGAGCTGTTTTTT. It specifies CASSLPTRGSGGELFF.

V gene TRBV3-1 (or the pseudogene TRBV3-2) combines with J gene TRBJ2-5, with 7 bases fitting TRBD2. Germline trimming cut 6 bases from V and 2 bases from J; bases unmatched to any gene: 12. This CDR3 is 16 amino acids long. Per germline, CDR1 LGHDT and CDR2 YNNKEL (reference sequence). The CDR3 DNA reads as TGTGCCAGCAGGCCGACCGGGACTACCATACAAGAGACCCAGTACTTC. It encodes CASRPTGTTIQETQYF.

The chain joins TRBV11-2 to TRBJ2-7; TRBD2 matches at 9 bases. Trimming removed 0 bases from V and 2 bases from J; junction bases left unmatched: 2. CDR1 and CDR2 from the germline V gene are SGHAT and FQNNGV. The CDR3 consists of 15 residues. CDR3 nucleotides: TGTGCCAGCAGCTTAGATAGCGGGAGTACCTACGAGCAGTACTTC. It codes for CASSLDSGSTYEQYF.

DNA of the CDR3: TGTGCCAGTAGTATAGGGACTAGAACTGAGCAGTTCTTC. Translating it yields CASSIGTRTEQFF. The chain uses TRBV19 and TRBJ2-1; 7 bases are shared with TRBD2. The CDR3 spans 13 residues. V shed 1 base and J 9 bases; nucleotides not matched to a gene: 3. Looked up from germline, CDR1 is LNHDA and CDR2 is SQIVND (reference sequence). The full variable domain, in which reference TRBV19 and TRBJ2-1 provide the parts outside the CDR3, is DGGITQSPKYLFRKEGQNVTLSCEQNLNHDAMYWYRQDPGQGLRLIYYSQIVNDFQKGDIAEGYSVSREKKESFPLTVTSAQKNPTAFYLCASSIGTRTEQFFGPGTRLTVL.

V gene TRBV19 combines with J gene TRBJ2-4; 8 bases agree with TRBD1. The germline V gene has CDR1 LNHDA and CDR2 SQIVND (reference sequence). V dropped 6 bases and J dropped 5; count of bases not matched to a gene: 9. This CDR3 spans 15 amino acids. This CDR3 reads CASRASTGVQNIQYF. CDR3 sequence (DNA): TGTGCCAGTAGAGCCTCGACAGGGGTCCAAAACATTCAGTACTTC.

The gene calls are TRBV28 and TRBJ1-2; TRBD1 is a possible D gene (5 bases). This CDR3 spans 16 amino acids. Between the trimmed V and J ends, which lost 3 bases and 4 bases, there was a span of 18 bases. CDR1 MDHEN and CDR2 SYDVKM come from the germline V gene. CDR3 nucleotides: TGTGCCAGCAGTTTGGGGTTTGGGGCGAGAGGCTATGGCTACACCTTC. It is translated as CASSLGFGARGYGYTF.

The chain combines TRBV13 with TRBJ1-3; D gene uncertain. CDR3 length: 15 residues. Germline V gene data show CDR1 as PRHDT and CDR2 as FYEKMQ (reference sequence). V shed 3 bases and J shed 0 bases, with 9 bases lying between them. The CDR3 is CASSFQDSSGNTIYF. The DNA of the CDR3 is TGTGCCAGCAGCTTCCAGGATTCCTCTGGAAACACCATATATTTT.

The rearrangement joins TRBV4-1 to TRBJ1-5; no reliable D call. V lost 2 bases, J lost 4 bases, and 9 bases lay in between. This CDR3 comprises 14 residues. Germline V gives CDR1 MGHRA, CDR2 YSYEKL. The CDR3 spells CASSQNTLNQPQHF. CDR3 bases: TGCGCCAGCAGCCAAAACACCCTTAATCAGCCCCAGCATTTT.

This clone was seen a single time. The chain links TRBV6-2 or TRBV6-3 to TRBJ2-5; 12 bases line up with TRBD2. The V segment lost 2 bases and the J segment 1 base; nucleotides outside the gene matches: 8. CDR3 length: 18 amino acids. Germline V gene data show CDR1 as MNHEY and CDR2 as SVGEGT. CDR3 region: CASSYPPRLAGVQETQYF. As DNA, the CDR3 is TGTGCCAGCAGTTACCCCCCGAGACTAGCGGGAGTCCAAGAGACCCAGTACTTC.

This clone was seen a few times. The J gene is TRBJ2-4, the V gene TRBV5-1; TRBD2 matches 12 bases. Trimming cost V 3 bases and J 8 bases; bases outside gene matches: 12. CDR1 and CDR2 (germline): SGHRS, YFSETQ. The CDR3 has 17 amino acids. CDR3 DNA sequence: TGCGCCAGCAGCTCGGCGGCTAGCGGGGGGGCCTTAGACATTCAGTACTTC. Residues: CASSSAASGGALDIQYF.

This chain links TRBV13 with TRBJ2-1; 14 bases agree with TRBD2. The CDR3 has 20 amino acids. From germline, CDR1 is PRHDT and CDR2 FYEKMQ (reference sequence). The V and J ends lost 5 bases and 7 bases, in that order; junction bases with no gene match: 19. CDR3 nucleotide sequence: TGTGCCAGCAGCGTACCTCCGGGACTAGCGGGAGCCAGCCTGGGGAATGAGCAGTTCTTC. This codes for CASSVPPGLAGASLGNEQFF.

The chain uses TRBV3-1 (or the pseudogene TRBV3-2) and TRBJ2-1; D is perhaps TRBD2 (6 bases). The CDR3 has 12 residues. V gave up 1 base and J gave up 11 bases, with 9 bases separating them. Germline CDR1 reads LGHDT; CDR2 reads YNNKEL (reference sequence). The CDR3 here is CASSQGGGQQFF. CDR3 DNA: TGTGCCAGCAGCCAAGGGGGAGGTCAGCAGTTCTTC.

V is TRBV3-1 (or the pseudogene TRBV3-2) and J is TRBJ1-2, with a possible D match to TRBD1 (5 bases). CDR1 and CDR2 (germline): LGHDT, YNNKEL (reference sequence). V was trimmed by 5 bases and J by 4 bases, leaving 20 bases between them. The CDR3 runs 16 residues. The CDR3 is CASSGSGDGGVYGYTF. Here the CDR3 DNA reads TGTGCCAGCAGCGGCTCGGGGGACGGGGGGGTCTATGGCTACACCTTC.

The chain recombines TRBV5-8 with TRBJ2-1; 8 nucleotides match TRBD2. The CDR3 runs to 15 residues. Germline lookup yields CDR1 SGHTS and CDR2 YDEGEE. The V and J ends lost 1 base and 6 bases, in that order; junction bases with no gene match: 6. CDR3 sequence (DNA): TGTGCCAGCAGCTTGCTGGGGACTAGTGGCAATGAGCAGTTCTTC. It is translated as CASSLLGTSGNEQFF.

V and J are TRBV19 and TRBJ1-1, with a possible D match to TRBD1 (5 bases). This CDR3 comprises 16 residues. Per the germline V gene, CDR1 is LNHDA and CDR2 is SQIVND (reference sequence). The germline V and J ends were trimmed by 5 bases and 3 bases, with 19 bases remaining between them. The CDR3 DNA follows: TGTGCCAGTAGTTCAACCCCCAGGGAGGCGGACACTGAAGCTTTCTTT. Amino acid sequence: CASSSTPREADTEAFF.

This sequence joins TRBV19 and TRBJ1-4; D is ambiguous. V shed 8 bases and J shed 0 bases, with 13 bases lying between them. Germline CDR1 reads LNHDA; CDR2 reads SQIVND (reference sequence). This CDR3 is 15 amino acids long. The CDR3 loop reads CASRTEGPTNEKLFF. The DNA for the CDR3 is TGTGCCAGTCGAACAGAAGGTCCAACTAATGAAAAACTGTTTTTT.

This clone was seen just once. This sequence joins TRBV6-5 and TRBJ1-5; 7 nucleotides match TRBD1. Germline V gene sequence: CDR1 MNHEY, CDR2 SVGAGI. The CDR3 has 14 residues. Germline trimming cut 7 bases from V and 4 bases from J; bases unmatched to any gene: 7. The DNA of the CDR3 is TGTGCCAGCACCCCCACGACAGGGAATCAGCCCCAGCATTTT. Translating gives CASTPTTGNQPQHF.

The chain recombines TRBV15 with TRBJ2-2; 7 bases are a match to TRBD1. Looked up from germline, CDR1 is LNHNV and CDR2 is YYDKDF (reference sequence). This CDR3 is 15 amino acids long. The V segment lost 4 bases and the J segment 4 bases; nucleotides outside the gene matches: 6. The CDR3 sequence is CATSIRQGGTGELFF. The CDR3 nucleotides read TGTGCCACCAGCATTCGACAGGGCGGCACCGGGGAGCTGTTTTTT.

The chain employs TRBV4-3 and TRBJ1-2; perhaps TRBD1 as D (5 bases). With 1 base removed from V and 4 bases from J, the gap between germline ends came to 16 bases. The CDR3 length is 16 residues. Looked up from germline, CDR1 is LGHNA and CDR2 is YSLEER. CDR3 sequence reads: CASSQVSSGSGYGYTF. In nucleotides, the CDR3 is TGCGCCAGCAGCCAAGTGTCTTCAGGGTCGGGCTATGGCTACACCTTC.